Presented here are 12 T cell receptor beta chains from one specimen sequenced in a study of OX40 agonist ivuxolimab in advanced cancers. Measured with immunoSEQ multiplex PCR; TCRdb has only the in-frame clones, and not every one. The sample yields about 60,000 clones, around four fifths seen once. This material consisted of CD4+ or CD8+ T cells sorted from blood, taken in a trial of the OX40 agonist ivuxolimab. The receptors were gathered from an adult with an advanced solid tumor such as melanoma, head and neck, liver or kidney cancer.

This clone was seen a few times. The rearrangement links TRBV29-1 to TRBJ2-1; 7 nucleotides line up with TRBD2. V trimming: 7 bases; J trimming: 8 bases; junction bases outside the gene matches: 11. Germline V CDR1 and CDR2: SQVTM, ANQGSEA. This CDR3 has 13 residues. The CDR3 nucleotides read TGCAGCGGAGGGCGGACTAGTCACGATGAGCAGTTCTTC. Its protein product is CSGGRTSHDEQFF.

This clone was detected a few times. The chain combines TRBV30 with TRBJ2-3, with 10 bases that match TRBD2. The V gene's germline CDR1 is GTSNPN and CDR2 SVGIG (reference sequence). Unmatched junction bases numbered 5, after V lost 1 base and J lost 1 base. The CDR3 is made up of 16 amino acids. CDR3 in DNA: TGTGCCTGGAGTGCTCTCGGGACTAGCGGCACAGATACGCAGTATTTT. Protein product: CAWSALGTSGTDTQYF. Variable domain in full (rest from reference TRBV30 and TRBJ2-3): SQTIHQWPATLVQPVGSPLSLECTVEGTSNPNLYWYRQAAGRGLQLLFYSVGIGQISSEVPQNLSASRPQDRQFILSSKKLLLSDSGFYLCAWSALGTSGTDTQYFGPGTRLTVL.

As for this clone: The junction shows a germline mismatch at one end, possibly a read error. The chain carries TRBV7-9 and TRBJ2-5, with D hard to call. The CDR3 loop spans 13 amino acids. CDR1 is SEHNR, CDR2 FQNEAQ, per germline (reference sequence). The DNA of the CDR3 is TGCGCCAGCAGCCAAGATCGCGGACAGACCCAGTACTTC. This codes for CASSQDRGQTQYF.

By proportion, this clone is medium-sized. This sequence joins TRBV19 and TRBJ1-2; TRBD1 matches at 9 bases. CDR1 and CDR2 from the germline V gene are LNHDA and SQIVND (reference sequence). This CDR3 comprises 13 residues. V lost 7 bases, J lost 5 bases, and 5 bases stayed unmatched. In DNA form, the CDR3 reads TGTGCCAGTACAGCCGGGACAGGGTATGGCTACACCTTC. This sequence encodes CASTAGTGYGYTF.

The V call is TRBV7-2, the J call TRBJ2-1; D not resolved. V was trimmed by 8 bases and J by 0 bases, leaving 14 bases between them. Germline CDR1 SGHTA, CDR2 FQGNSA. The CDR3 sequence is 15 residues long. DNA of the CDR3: TGTGCCAGCTCCCGGCCGGGTAGCTCCTACAATGAGCAGTTCTTC. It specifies CASSRPGSSYNEQFF.

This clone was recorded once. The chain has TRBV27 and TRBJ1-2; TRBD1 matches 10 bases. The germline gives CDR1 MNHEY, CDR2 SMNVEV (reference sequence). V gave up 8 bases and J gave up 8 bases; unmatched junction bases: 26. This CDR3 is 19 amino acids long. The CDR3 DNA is TGTGCCAGCCGAACTTTAATTAACCGGGACAGGGGAAAGGCGTCCGGCTACACCTTC. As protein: CASRTLINRDRGKASGYTF.

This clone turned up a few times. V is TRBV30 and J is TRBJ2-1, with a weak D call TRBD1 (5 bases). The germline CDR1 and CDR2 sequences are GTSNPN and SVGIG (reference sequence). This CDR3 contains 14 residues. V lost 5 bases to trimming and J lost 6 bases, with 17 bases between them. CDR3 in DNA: TGTGCCTGGGTGGACAAGGGTACAGGCAATGAGCAGTTCTTC. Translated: CAWVDKGTGNEQFF.

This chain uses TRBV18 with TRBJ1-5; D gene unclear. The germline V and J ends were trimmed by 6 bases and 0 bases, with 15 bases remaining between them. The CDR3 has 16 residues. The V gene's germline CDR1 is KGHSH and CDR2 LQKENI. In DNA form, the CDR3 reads TGTGCCAGCTCCCGACTGCACCTTAATAGCAATCAGCCCCAGCATTTT. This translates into CASSRLHLNSNQPQHF.

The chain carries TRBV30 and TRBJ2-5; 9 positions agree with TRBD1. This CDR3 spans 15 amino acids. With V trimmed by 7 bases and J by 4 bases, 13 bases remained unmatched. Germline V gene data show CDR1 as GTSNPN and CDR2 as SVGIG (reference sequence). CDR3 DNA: TGTGCCTTTAATCCCGGGACAGGGAGTTCAGAGACCCAGTACTTC. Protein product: CAFNPGTGSSETQYF.

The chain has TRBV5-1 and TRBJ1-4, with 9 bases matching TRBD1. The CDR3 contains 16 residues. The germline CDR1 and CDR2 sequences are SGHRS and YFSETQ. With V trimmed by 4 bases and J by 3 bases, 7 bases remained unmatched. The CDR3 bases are TGCGCCAGCAGCCGCGACAGGGGGGGTTCTAATGAAAAACTGTTTTTT. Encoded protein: CASSRDRGGSNEKLFF.

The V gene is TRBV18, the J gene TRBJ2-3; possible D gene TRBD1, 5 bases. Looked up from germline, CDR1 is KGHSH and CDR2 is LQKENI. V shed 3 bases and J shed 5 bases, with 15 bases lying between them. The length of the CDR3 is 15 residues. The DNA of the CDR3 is TGTGCCAGCTCACCCCAGACAGTGCCTCGAGATACGCAGTATTTT. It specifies CASSPQTVPRDTQYF.

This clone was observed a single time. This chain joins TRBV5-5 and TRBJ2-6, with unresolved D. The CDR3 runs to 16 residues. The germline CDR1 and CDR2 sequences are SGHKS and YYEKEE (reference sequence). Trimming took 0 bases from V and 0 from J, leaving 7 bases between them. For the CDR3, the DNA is TGTGCCAGCAGCTTGGGACGGAACTCTGGGGCCAACGTCCTGACTTTC. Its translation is CASSLGRNSGANVLTF.